This TCR beta chain was obtained from a study of shared clonotypes between healthy human individuals. Study summary: The donors, two women and a few men, were aged 18 to 49. Study results and caveats: Sampling included only blood; tissue repertoires likely differ. It was observed that about 5% of naive CD4 clonotypes were shared across a few donors.

A deep-level run was used for the assay. Method: immunoSEQ multiplex PCR; TCRdb's copy keeps in-frame clones and lacks some. The top ten hold about 0.13% of the sample, which has some 2,000,000 clones, around 95% seen once. As concerns this clone: The antigen remains undetermined.

CDR3 length: 14 amino acids. Trimming shortened V by 8 bases and J by 8 bases, and 19 bases separated the two germline ends. The germline gives CDR1 MNHEY, CDR2 SVGAGI. The sample taken for sequencing was naive CD4+ T cells sorted from blood. Subset denoted: CD45RA+ positively selected. This clonotype was sampled from a man younger than 30 in good health. The chain carries TRBV6-5 and TRBJ2-1; maybe TRBD2 (6 bases). CDR3 sequence (DNA): TGTGCCAGCTTAACGGGAGATGGAGACTATGAGCAGTTCTTC. As protein: CASLTGDGDYEQFF.